This TCR beta chain was identified in a study of response to subunit inactivated influenza vaccine. TCRdb processed the RT-PCR reads anew with MiXCR; each CDR3 protein has one entry. In the table there are some 850,000 distinct CDR3 sequences, approximately 17% of which are singletons. V dropped 6 bases and J dropped 3; count of bases not matched to a gene: 4. CDR1 and CDR2 from the germline V gene are ENHRY and SYGVKD. The CDR3 loop spans 14 amino acids. The sequence derives from a man aged 50 or older who received an inactivated influenza vaccine. Sequenced material: PBMCs from blood, taken around 5 days after vaccination. The chain joins TRBV10-3 to TRBJ2-7; 11 positions match TRBD2. DNA of the CDR3: TGTGCCATCAGGGGACTAGCGGAGAACTACGAGCAGTACTTC. Translation: CAIRGLAENYEQYF.